These 15 T cell receptor beta chains were all obtained from the same sample, sequenced in a study of CD8 T cells in ankylosing spondylitis. TCRdb recomputed calls from the 5' RACE reads with MiXCR, one row per CDR3 protein. The sample carries roughly 40,000 distinct CDR3 sequences, approximately 10% recorded once. The material sequenced was blood, either unsorted or a sorted T cell fraction (not recorded which). Source of these receptors: a male donor with ankylosing spondylitis or in good health (not recorded which).

This clonotype was seen many times. The genes are TRBV5-1 and TRBJ2-3; 14 nucleotides line up with TRBD2. The CDR3 covers 18 residues. V trimming: 2 bases; J trimming: 0 bases; junction bases outside the gene matches: 5. CDR1 is SGHRS, CDR2 YFSETQ, per germline. CDR3 region: CASSFRTSGGTSTDTQYF. For the CDR3, the DNA is TGCGCCAGCAGCTTCAGGACTAGCGGGGGGACTAGCACAGATACGCAGTATTTT.

The genes are TRBV20-1 and TRBJ1-2, with D perhaps TRBD1 (5 bases). The CDR3 has 12 amino acids. CDR1 is DFQATT, CDR2 SNEGSKA, per germline (reference sequence). V was clipped by 1 base and J by 4 bases, with 7 bases between them. The CDR3 region has the DNA TGCAGTGCTAGAGGACAGAGCTATGGCTACACCTTC. Protein sequence: CSARGQSYGYTF.

This clonotype has just a few counts. The V gene is TRBV6-1, the J gene TRBJ2-7; no clear D gene. The germline V gene has CDR1 MNHNS and CDR2 SASEGT. The V end was cut by 0 bases, the J end by 2 bases, with 5 bases between. The CDR3 contains 13 residues. The CDR3 reads CASSEARTYEQYF. The DNA for the CDR3 is TGTGCCAGCAGTGAAGCGCGGACCTACGAGCAGTACTTC.

This clonotype was counted many times. The chain joins TRBV12-3 or TRBV12-4 to TRBJ2-7; 7 nucleotides agree with TRBD1. This CDR3 is 13 amino acids long. This CDR3 reads CASTGSGTYEQYF. Written as DNA, the CDR3 is TGTGCTTCGACAGGGTCGGGGACGTACGAGCAGTACTTC.

This clonotype was found many times. The chain uses TRBV2 and TRBJ2-1, with TRBD2 matching over 11 bases. The CDR3 consists of 17 residues. The V gene's germline CDR1 is SNHLY and CDR2 FYNNEI. V was clipped by 1 base and J by 3 bases; unmatched bases: 5. The CDR3 DNA is TGTGCCAGCAGTGAAGTGGCTAGCGGGGGGATCTACAATGAGCAGTTCTTC. This encodes CASSEVASGGIYNEQFF. Using reference TRBV2 and TRBJ2-1 for the parts outside the CDR3, the full variable domain is EPEVTQTPSHQVTQMGQEVILRCVPISNHLYFYWYRQILGQKVEFLVSFYNNEISEKSEIFDDQFSVERPDGSNFTLKIRSTKLEDSAMYFCASSEVASGGIYNEQFFGPGTRLTVL.

This clonotype was counted between two and nine times. V and J are TRBV7-6 and TRBJ1-1; unclear D gene. Germline V gene data show CDR1 as SGHVS and CDR2 as FNYEAQ. CDR3 length: 13 residues. V shed 5 bases and J shed 8 bases, with 15 bases lying between them. CDR3 amino acids: CASSRSARAEAFF. In nucleotides, the CDR3 is TGTGCCAGCAGCCGATCAGCTAGGGCCGAAGCTTTCTTT.

V and J are TRBV7-9 and TRBJ2-2, with D perhaps TRBD2 (5 bases). CDR1 is SEHNR and CDR2 is FQNEAQ in the germline V gene (reference sequence). The CDR3 has 13 amino acids. The germline V and J ends were trimmed by 0 bases and 7 bases, with 6 bases remaining between them. The CDR3 DNA reads TGTGCCAGCAGCTTAGCTGAGGGCGGGGAGCTGTTTTTT. Amino acids: CASSLAEGGELFF.

This clonotype was seen ten or more times. The chain couples TRBV5-1 to TRBJ2-1; 8 bases align to TRBD1. After removal of 2 bases from V and 7 bases from J, the junction contained 2 bases not matched to a gene. The CDR3 has 13 residues. Germline V lookup: CDR1 SGHRS, CDR2 YFSETQ. The CDR3 region is CASSFQGANEQFF. In DNA form, the CDR3 reads TGCGCCAGCAGCTTCCAGGGGGCTAATGAGCAGTTCTTC. The full variable domain, rest sourced from reference TRBV5-1 and TRBJ2-1, is KAGVTQTPRYLIKTRGQQVTLSCSPISGHRSVSWYQQTPGQGLQFLFEYFSETQRNKGNFPGRFSGRQFSNSRSEMNVSTLELGDSALYLCASSFQGANEQFFGPGTRLTVL.

As concerns this clonotype: This clone may be a read error of a much larger clone one base away. The gene calls are TRBV20-1 and TRBJ2-3; weak D call: TRBD2 (5 bases). Between the trimmed V and J ends, which lost 8 bases and 6 bases, there was a span of 24 bases. Germline CDR1 and CDR2: DFQATT and SNEGSKA (reference sequence). This CDR3 has 15 amino acids. The CDR3 DNA sequence: TGCAGTACTGCCTCGCGAAGGATGGAGGTGGATACGCAGTATTTT. Translation gives CSTASRRMEVDTQYF.

The chain recombines TRBV29-1 with TRBJ2-2, with 9 bases fitting TRBD1. With V trimmed by 5 bases and J by 4 bases, 5 bases remained unmatched. CDR1 and CDR2 from the germline V gene are SQVTM and ANQGSEA. This CDR3 has 14 amino acids. This chain's CDR3 is CSVRGTGTTGELFF. The CDR3 bases are TGCAGCGTTAGGGGGACAGGGACCACCGGGGAGCTGTTTTTT.

This clonotype has ten or more counts. The CDR3 loop reads CASSLRGRNNEQFF. The CDR3, as DNA: TGCGCCAGCAGCTTGCGGGGGCGAAACAATGAGCAGTTCTTC. The chain couples TRBV5-1 to TRBJ2-1; D tentatively fits TRBD1 or TRBD2 (6 bases each). This CDR3 has 14 amino acids. Germline V gene sequence: CDR1 SGHRS, CDR2 YFSETQ. The V end was cut by 1 base, the J end by 5 bases, with 10 bases between.

This rearrangement joins TRBV12-3 or TRBV12-4 to TRBJ2-6; TRBD2 agrees at 13 bases. This CDR3 is 19 amino acids long. J lost 3 bases, V lost 5 bases, and 10 bases had no gene match. CDR3 residues: CASSHQTSGGTIGANVLTF. CDR3 DNA sequence: TGTGCCAGCAGTCACCAGACTAGCGGGGGGACTATTGGGGCCAACGTCCTGACTTTC.

This clonotype was counted many times. The rearrangement uses TRBV5-1 and TRBJ2-3; D tentatively fits TRBD1 or TRBD2 (5 bases each). V shed 4 bases and J shed 6 bases, with 18 bases lying between them. This CDR3 is 15 amino acids long. The germline gives CDR1 SGHRS, CDR2 YFSETQ. This chain's CDR3 is CASSDPGTPGDTQYF. CDR3 DNA sequence: TGCGCCAGCAGCGACCCCGGGACCCCGGGGGATACGCAGTATTTT.

In this sample, this clonotype turned up many times. The V and J genes are TRBV5-1 and TRBJ2-3; a possible D gene is TRBD2 (5 bases). The V end lost 0 bases, the J end lost 4 bases, and 12 bases lay between the germline ends. Germline CDR1 and CDR2: SGHRS and YFSETQ. This CDR3 spans 15 amino acids. The CDR3 DNA reads TGCGCCAGCAGCTTGGAGAATCCTAGCCCAGATACGCAGTATTTT. This translates into CASSLENPSPDTQYF.

The V gene is TRBV18, the J gene TRBJ2-3, with 8 bases that match TRBD1. There are 16 residues in the CDR3. The germline CDR1 and CDR2 sequences are KGHSH and LQKENI. J gave up 1 base and V 5 bases, and 8 bases lay outside the gene matches. CDR3 nucleotide sequence: TGTGCCAGCTCATCACGGACAGGGAAGGGCACAGATACGCAGTATTTT. Protein: CASSSRTGKGTDTQYF.